The 28 T cell receptor beta chains listed next were all sequenced from one sample in a study of OX40 agonist ivuxolimab in advanced cancers. Some clones are missing from TCRdb's copy, which holds only in-frame ones; the method was immunoSEQ multiplex PCR. The data contain tens of thousands of clones, 80% to 85% of them singletons. Sequencing was performed on CD4+ or CD8+ T cells sorted from blood, taken in a trial of the OX40 agonist ivuxolimab. These receptors were obtained from an adult with an advanced solid tumor such as melanoma, head and neck, liver or kidney cancer.

CDR3 in amino acids: CASSFGAGQGGEKLFF. Written as DNA, the CDR3 is TGTGCCAGCAGCTTTGGGGCCGGACAGGGGGGTGAAAAACTGTTTTTT. This chain uses TRBV5-4 with TRBJ1-4; 10 bases align to TRBD1. Looked up from germline, CDR1 is SGHNT and CDR2 is YYREEE (reference sequence). V dropped 2 bases and J dropped 7; count of bases not matched to a gene: 8. The CDR3 runs 16 residues.

The J gene is TRBJ2-7, the V gene TRBV9; 7 bases map to TRBD1. V shed 5 bases and J 3 bases; nucleotides not matched to a gene: 5. Germline V gene lookup returns CDR1 SGDLS and CDR2 YYNGEE. The CDR3 is 13 amino acids. The CDR3 protein is CASSRQGYYEQYF. The CDR3, as DNA: TGTGCCAGCAGTCGACAGGGTTACTACGAGCAGTACTTC.

This chain joins TRBV19 and TRBJ2-5; possible D gene TRBD1, 7 bases. The J call may be incorrect, as the DNA end agrees better with TRBJ2-7. The V gene's germline CDR1 is LNHDA and CDR2 SQIVND (reference sequence). The CDR3 runs 14 residues. In DNA, the CDR3 is TGTGCCAGTAGGCGGGACAGAAGCTCCTACGAGCAGTACTTC. Translated: CASRRDRSSYEQYF.

The chain combines TRBV9 with TRBJ2-2; possible D gene TRBD1, 5 bases. V lost 2 bases and J lost 2, with 7 bases in between. The CDR3 extends over 14 amino acids. Germline assignment: CDR1 SGDLS and CDR2 YYNGEE. The CDR3 bases are TGTGCCAGCAGCGTCAGGGCCAACACCGGGGAGCTGTTTTTT. This translates into CASSVRANTGELFF.

This chain connects TRBV6-5 to TRBJ1-2, with 9 bases aligning to TRBD1. The CDR3 runs 15 residues. Germline V gene data show CDR1 as MNHEY and CDR2 as SVGAGI. After removal of 4 bases from V and 5 bases from J, the junction contained 8 bases not matched to a gene. CDR3 sequence (DNA): TGTGCCAGCAGTTCACCGGGACAGGGAACTTATGGCTACACCTTC. It specifies CASSSPGQGTYGYTF.

Written as DNA, the CDR3 is TGCGCCAGGATAAACTACAGGGGGCGCCGTACTAATGAAAAACTGTTTTTT. Amino acids: CARINYRGRRTNEKLFF. The chain carries TRBV5-1 and TRBJ1-4; 9 nucleotides agree with TRBD1. V shed 8 bases and J 2 bases; nucleotides not matched to a gene: 13. This CDR3 has 17 residues. Germline CDR1 and CDR2: SGHRS and YFSETQ.

CDR3: CASSLSQAVRQQYF. CDR3 in DNA: TGTGCCAGCAGTTTATCACAGGCAGTCCGGCAGCAGTACTTC. The chain has TRBV28 and TRBJ2-7, with D maybe TRBD1 (5 bases). Trimming took off 1 base at V and 8 bases at J, with 15 bases between the two ends. Per germline, CDR1 MDHEN and CDR2 SYDVKM. The CDR3 is 14 amino acids.

The chain couples TRBV6-5 to TRBJ1-2; D is unresolved. From germline, CDR1 is MNHEY and CDR2 SVGAGI. V gave up 5 bases and J gave up 5 bases, with 15 bases separating them. This CDR3 is built from 14 residues. The CDR3 spells CASSPGEPEYGYTF. The CDR3 DNA reads TGTGCCAGCAGTCCGGGAGAACCCGAATATGGCTACACCTTC.

The chain joins TRBV2 to TRBJ2-3; D is perhaps TRBD1 or TRBD2 (7 bases each). The CDR3 runs 15 residues. V lost 7 bases to trimming and J lost 4 bases, with 18 bases between them. Per the germline V gene, CDR1 is SNHLY and CDR2 is FYNNEI. Here the CDR3 DNA reads TGTGCCAGCACCTCAGGGCAGGGGGGGCCAGATACGCAGTATTTT. Amino acids: CASTSGQGGPDTQYF.

The rearrangement uses TRBV15 and TRBJ2-5; D is ambiguous. Trimming shortened V by 0 bases and J by 4 bases, and 12 bases separated the two germline ends. The CDR3 consists of 15 residues. Per the germline V gene, CDR1 is LNHNV and CDR2 is YYDKDF (reference sequence). The CDR3 nucleotides are TGTGCCACCAGCAGAGATCGGGTTAGCCCAGAGACCCAGTACTTC. This sequence encodes CATSRDRVSPETQYF.

The rearrangement joins TRBV9 to TRBJ2-1; the D gene is possibly TRBD1 (7 bases). This CDR3 has 17 amino acids. Looked up from germline, CDR1 is SGDLS and CDR2 is YYNGEE. Trimming removed 1 base from V and 6 bases from J, with 20 bases in between. The CDR3: CASSVLGGSTGSNEQFF. As DNA, the CDR3 is TGTGCCAGCAGCGTATTGGGGGGATCGACAGGGTCCAATGAGCAGTTCTTC.

The gene calls are TRBV6-1 and TRBJ2-5, with D perhaps matching TRBD2 (5 bases). Trimming stripped 7 bases from V and 4 bases from J, with 16 bases between. Germline V gene data show CDR1 as MNHNS and CDR2 as SASEGT. This CDR3 spans 14 amino acids. The CDR3, as DNA: TGTGCCAGCACCCCGCCGGGATTCGGAGAGACCCAGTACTTC. It encodes CASTPPGFGETQYF.

Here the CDR3 DNA reads TGTGCCAGCAGCCTTGAAGACAGGGAACGCTCCTACGAGCAGTACTTC. The encoded protein is CASSLEDRERSYEQYF. The chain couples TRBV11-3 to TRBJ2-7, with 7 nucleotides matching TRBD1. Trimming removed 5 bases from V and 0 bases from J; junction bases left unmatched: 10. Germline CDR1 reads SGHNT; CDR2 reads YENEEA. The CDR3 contains 16 residues.

This clone was counted a single time. This chain joins TRBV27 and TRBJ1-2; D ambiguous. CDR1 is MNHEY and CDR2 is SMNVEV in the germline V gene (reference sequence). Trimming removed 5 bases at V and 2 bases at J, with 18 bases between. The CDR3 totals 16 residues. This chain's CDR3 is CASSEGSRERNYGYTF. DNA of the CDR3: TGTGCCAGCAGTGAAGGGTCTCGGGAAAGGAACTATGGCTACACCTTC.

The chain employs TRBV29-1 and TRBJ1-2; D is unresolved. Germline-derived CDR1 and CDR2 are SQVTM and ANQGSEA. Trimming took off 7 bases at V and 8 bases at J, with 14 bases between the two ends. CDR3 length: 11 amino acids. CDR3 nucleotide sequence: TGCAGCGCGGCTCAAACGGTGGGCTACACCTTC. Encoded protein: CSAAQTVGYTF.

The chain uses TRBV5-4 and TRBJ2-5; D not certain. Trimming pared 3 bases from V and 3 bases from J, leaving 12 bases between. Looked up from germline, CDR1 is SGHNT and CDR2 is YYREEE (reference sequence). The CDR3 loop spans 14 amino acids. The CDR3, as DNA: TGTGCCAGCAGCTCCTCCGGCCGAGAAGAGACCCAGTACTTC. It is translated as CASSSSGREETQYF.

This chain uses TRBV7-2 with TRBJ1-4; D not certain. Germline-derived CDR1 and CDR2 are SGHTA and FQGNSA. V lost 5 bases to trimming and J lost 7 bases, with 14 bases between them. The CDR3 spans 14 residues. Here the CDR3 DNA reads TGTGCCAGCAGCCATCGAAGCCTTCCTGAAAAACTGTTTTTT. Translation gives CASSHRSLPEKLFF.

V is TRBV14 and J is TRBJ2-1; 12 bases agree with TRBD2. Looked up from germline, CDR1 is SGHDN and CDR2 is FVKESK. Trimming removed 4 bases from V and 3 bases from J; junction bases left unmatched: 7. The CDR3 has 17 amino acids. The CDR3 is CASSPAKLAGGYNEQFF. The CDR3 DNA sequence: TGTGCCAGCAGCCCCGCCAAACTAGCGGGGGGCTACAATGAGCAGTTCTTC.

CDR3 in amino acids: CASETGGDYGYTF. The DNA for the CDR3 is TGTGCCAGTGAAACTGGGGGGGACTATGGCTACACCTTC. The chain recombines TRBV19 with TRBJ1-2; D possibly corresponds to TRBD1 (5 bases). The germline V gene encodes CDR1 LNHDA and CDR2 SQIVND (reference sequence). The ends were cut back, 8 bases at V and 3 bases at J, with 13 bases in the middle. This CDR3 is 13 amino acids long.

The rearrangement joins TRBV18 to TRBJ2-3; 7 positions agree with TRBD2. The V gene's germline CDR1 is KGHSH and CDR2 LQKENI. The CDR3 extends over 14 amino acids. Trimming at V came to 4 bases and at J to 1 base, leaving 2 bases not matched to a gene. The CDR3 bases are TGTGCCAGCTCACAGGGAGGGGGCACAGATACGCAGTATTTT. This sequence encodes CASSQGGGTDTQYF.

This chain's CDR3 is CASKDSYDGYTF. The CDR3, as DNA: TGTGCCAGCAAGGACAGCTACGATGGCTACACCTTC. The chain carries TRBV6-5 and TRBJ1-2; a weak D match, TRBD1 (6 bases). This CDR3 comprises 12 residues. V was shortened by 7 bases and J by 6 bases, with 12 bases between the two germline ends. Germline V lookup: CDR1 MNHEY, CDR2 SVGAGI.

The sample holds one count of this clone. This rearrangement joins TRBV4-3 to TRBJ1-3; the D gene is possibly TRBD1 (6 bases). The germline V gene encodes CDR1 LGHNA and CDR2 YSLEER. V was trimmed by 1 base and J by 6 bases, leaving 10 bases between them. The CDR3 is 14 amino acids. CDR3 DNA: TGCGCCAGCAGCCAAGTAGGGGGAGAAAACACCATATATTTT. Translating gives CASSQVGGENTIYF.

This chain links TRBV2 with TRBJ2-3, with TRBD2 matching 9 bases. Losses at the gene ends were 4 bases for V and 3 bases for J; bases not matched to a gene: 11. Germline V gives CDR1 SNHLY, CDR2 FYNNEI. The CDR3 covers 17 residues. The CDR3 spells CASSVRLAGGLTDTQYF. CDR3 coding DNA: TGTGCCAGCAGTGTTCGTCTGGCGGGGGGGCTGACAGATACGCAGTATTTT. The full variable domain, in which reference TRBV2 and TRBJ2-3 provide the parts outside the CDR3, is EPEVTQTPSHQVTQMGQEVILRCVPISNHLYFYWYRQILGQKVEFLVSFYNNEISEKSEIFDDQFSVERPDGSNFTLKIRSTKLEDSAMYFCASSVRLAGGLTDTQYFGPGTRLTVL.

This chain uses TRBV6-5 with TRBJ1-4; D gene unclear. The CDR3 length is 16 residues. Germline V CDR1 and CDR2: MNHEY, SVGAGI. With 2 bases removed from V and 8 bases from J, the gap between germline ends came to 18 bases. CDR3 loop: CASSYVAPSRGEKLFF. In nucleotides, the CDR3 is TGTGCCAGCAGTTACGTGGCTCCCTCGAGAGGAGAAAAACTGTTTTTT.

The chain joins TRBV7-9 to TRBJ1-4; the D is unclear. Trimming removed 3 bases from V and 0 bases from J, with 11 bases in between. This CDR3 contains 16 residues. Germline lookup yields CDR1 SEHNR and CDR2 FQNEAQ (reference sequence). The CDR3 sequence is CASSLAAAATNEKLFF. The CDR3 DNA follows: TGTGCCAGCAGCTTGGCGGCAGCCGCAACTAATGAAAAACTGTTTTTT.

As for this clone: Compared with germline, one end of the junction differs, possibly owing to a read error. The chain joins TRBV2 to TRBJ2-3, with D possibly being TRBD1 (5 bases). The CDR3 sequence is 13 residues long. The germline V gene has CDR1 SNHLY and CDR2 FYNNEI. The CDR3 nucleotides read TGTGCCGGCAGCCAAGGGGCCACAGATACGCAGTATTTT. Its translation: CAGSQGATDTQYF.

The V and J genes are TRBV7-9 and TRBJ2-5, with 11 bases that match TRBD2. Germline values: CDR1 SEHNR, CDR2 FQNEAQ (reference sequence). The V gene end was trimmed by 0 bases and the J gene end by 4 bases; junction bases not matched to a gene: 10. This CDR3 region has 18 residues. The CDR3: CASSLARTSGGQGETQYF. Here the CDR3 DNA reads TGTGCCAGCAGCTTAGCGCGTACTAGCGGGGGCCAGGGAGAGACCCAGTACTTC.

V and J are TRBV1 and TRBJ1-6; the DNA was not used to check the table's D call, TRBD1. TRBV1 is a known pseudogene. This CDR3 has 16 residues. CDR3: CTSSQDEGEGNSPLHF. The CDR3 bases are TGCACCAGCAGCCAAGATGAGGGGGAAGGGAATTCACCCCTCCACTTT.